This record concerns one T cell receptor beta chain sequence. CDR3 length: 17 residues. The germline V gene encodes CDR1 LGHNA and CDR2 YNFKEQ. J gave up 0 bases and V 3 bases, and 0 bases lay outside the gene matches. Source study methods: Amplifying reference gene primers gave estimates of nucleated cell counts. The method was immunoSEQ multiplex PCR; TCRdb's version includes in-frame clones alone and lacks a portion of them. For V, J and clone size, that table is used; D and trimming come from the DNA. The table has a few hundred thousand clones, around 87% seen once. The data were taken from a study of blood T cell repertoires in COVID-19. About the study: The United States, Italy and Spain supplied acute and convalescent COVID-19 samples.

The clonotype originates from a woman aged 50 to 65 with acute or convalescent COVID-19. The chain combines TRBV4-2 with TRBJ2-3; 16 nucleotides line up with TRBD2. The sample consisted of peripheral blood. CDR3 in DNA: TGTGCCAGCAGCCAGGGACTAGCGGGAGGGAGCACAGATACGCAGTATTTT. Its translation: CASSQGLAGGSTDTQYF.